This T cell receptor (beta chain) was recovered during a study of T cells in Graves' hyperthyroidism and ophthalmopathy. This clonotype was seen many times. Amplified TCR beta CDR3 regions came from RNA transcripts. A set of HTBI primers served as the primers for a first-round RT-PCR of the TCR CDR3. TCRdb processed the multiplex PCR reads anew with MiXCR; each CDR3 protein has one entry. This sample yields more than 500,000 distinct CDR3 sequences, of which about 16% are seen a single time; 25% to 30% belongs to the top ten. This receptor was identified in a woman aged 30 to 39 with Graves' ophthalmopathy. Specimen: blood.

The CDR3 sequence: CASRVSLLAGGGYEQYF. CDR3 DNA sequence: TGTGCCAGCAGAGTATCATTACTAGCGGGAGGCGGCTACGAGCAGTACTTC. The chain couples TRBV2 to TRBJ2-7, with 12 bases identical to TRBD2. The CDR3 is 17 residues long. Per the germline V gene, CDR1 is SNHLY and CDR2 is FYNNEI. The junction had 12 bases not matched to a gene; V was cut back by 6 bases and J by 3 bases.